The T cell receptor beta chain under discussion was sequenced for a study of blood T cell repertoires in COVID-19. TCRdb's copy holds only in-frame clones and misses some; the assay was immunoSEQ multiplex PCR. The table records a few hundred thousand clones, approximately 86% of them present only once. The CDR3 loop spans 14 amino acids. In germline, CDR1 is SGHRS, CDR2 YFSETQ. V dropped 1 base and J dropped 1 base, with 8 bases sitting between them. This TCR came from a woman in her late teens or twenties who had recovered from COVID-19. The V and J genes are TRBV5-1 and TRBJ1-1; D remains ambiguous. Sequencing input: PBMCs or T cells enriched from blood (not recorded which). CDR3 amino acids: CASSLFGSNTEAFF. The CDR3 region has the DNA TGCGCCAGCAGCTTGTTCGGGTCGAACACTGAAGCTTTCTTT.